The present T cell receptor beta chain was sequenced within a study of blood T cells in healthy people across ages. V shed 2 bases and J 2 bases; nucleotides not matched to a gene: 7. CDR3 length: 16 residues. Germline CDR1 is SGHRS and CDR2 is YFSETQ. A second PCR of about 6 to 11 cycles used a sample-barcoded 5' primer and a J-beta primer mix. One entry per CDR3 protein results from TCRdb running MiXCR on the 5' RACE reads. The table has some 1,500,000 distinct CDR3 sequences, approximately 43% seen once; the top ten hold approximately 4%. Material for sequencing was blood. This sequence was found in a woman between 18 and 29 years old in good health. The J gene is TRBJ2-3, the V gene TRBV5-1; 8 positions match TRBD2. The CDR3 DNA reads TGCGCCAGCAGCTTATCGGGGGGGTTCCCCACAGATACGCAGTATTTT. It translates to CASSLSGGFPTDTQYF.